Following are 27 T cell receptor beta chains from one sample sequenced in a study of T cell responses to AZD1222 COVID-19 vaccine. Only in-frame clones appear in the TCRdb table, and some are missing; sequencing was by immunoSEQ multiplex PCR. This sample has approximately 150,000 clones, with 94% found just once. The input for sequencing was peripheral blood, taken on day 0 of AZD1222 vaccination. Receptor source: an adult in good health.

This sequence joins TRBV5-6 and TRBJ1-1; D gene unclear. CDR3 length: 13 amino acids. Germline assignment: CDR1 SGHDT and CDR2 YYEEEE. The germline V and J ends were trimmed by 6 bases and 1 base, with 10 bases remaining between them. The CDR3 DNA reads as TGTGCCAGCACCTCATATGCGAACACTGAAGCTTTCTTT. It is translated as CASTSYANTEAFF. The whole variable domain, filled in from reference TRBV5-6 and TRBJ1-1, reads DAGVTQSPTHLIKTRGQQVTLRCSPKSGHDTVSWYQQALGQGPQFIFQYYEEEERQRGNFPDRFSGHQFPNYSSELNVNALLLGDSALYLCASTSYANTEAFFGQGTRLTVV.

This chain connects TRBV6-5 to TRBJ1-6; D not certain. Germline CDR1 MNHEY, CDR2 SVGAGI. Trimming cost V 2 bases and J 8 bases, with 4 bases left between them. This CDR3 spans 12 amino acids. The CDR3 DNA is TGTGCCAGCAGTTACGGGGATTCACCCCTCCACTTT. It yields the protein CASSYGDSPLHF.

The gene calls are TRBV2 and TRBJ1-5; 7 bases line up with TRBD1. CDR3 length: 16 residues. From germline, CDR1 is SNHLY and CDR2 FYNNEI. Unmatched junction bases numbered 9, after V lost 5 bases and J lost 2 bases. The CDR3 reads CASSFGTAGGNQPQHF. Here the CDR3 DNA reads TGTGCCAGCAGTTTCGGGACAGCCGGAGGCAATCAGCCCCAGCATTTT.

The chain joins TRBV7-2 to TRBJ1-2; D unclear. The length of the CDR3 is 14 residues. Looked up from germline, CDR1 is SGHTA and CDR2 is FQGNSA. V lost 1 base and J lost 0, with 6 bases in between. The DNA for the CDR3 is TGTGCCAGCAGCTTAGGTCCAGCTAACTATGGCTACACCTTC. Amino acid sequence: CASSLGPANYGYTF.

J is TRBJ2-3 and V is TRBV15; 7 nucleotides agree with TRBD1. CDR3 size: 13 residues. CDR1 and CDR2 from the germline V gene are LNHNV and YYDKDF (reference sequence). V gave up 0 bases and J gave up 9 bases; unmatched junction bases: 3. The chain's CDR3 is CATSRDRDRTQYF. The DNA for the CDR3 is TGTGCCACCAGCAGAGATAGGGACAGAACGCAGTATTTT.

This chain connects TRBV5-4 to TRBJ1-2, with D possibly matching TRBD1 (6 bases). CDR1 is SGHNT, CDR2 YYREEE, per germline (reference sequence). The CDR3 spans 14 residues. The germline V and J ends were trimmed by 0 bases and 6 bases, with 12 bases remaining between them. This chain's CDR3 is CASSLVQGRDGYTF. The CDR3 DNA sequence: TGTGCCAGCAGCTTGGTGCAGGGGAGAGATGGCTACACCTTC. Supplemented by reference TRBV5-4 and TRBJ1-2, the full variable domain reads ETGVTQSPTHLIKTRGQQVTLRCSSQSGHNTVSWYQQALGQGPQFIFQYYREEENGRGNFPPRFSGLQFPNYSSELNVNALELDDSALYLCASSLVQGRDGYTFGSGTRLTVV.

This CDR3 reads CASSQGKRQTLHF. CDR3 bases: TGTGCCAGCAGCCAGGGGAAACGACAGACCCTCCACTTT. The rearrangement uses TRBV3-1 (or the pseudogene TRBV3-2) and TRBJ1-6; D is perhaps TRBD1 (5 bases). Germline V gives CDR1 LGHDT, CDR2 YNNKEL (reference sequence). V lost 3 bases to trimming and J lost 14 bases, with 14 bases between them. The length of the CDR3 is 13 residues.

This clone appeared a single time. J is TRBJ2-3 and V is TRBV5-1; 9 nucleotides match TRBD2. The germline V gene has CDR1 SGHRS and CDR2 YFSETQ. The ends lost 4 bases at V and 5 bases at J; junction bases unmatched: 8. This CDR3 region has 15 residues. CDR3 amino acids: CASSGIAGEGDTQYF. Here the CDR3 DNA reads TGCGCCAGCAGCGGAATAGCGGGAGAAGGAGATACGCAGTATTTT.

This chain uses TRBV9 with TRBJ2-7; weak D call: TRBD2 (6 bases). The germline V gene has CDR1 SGDLS and CDR2 YYNGEE. The length of the CDR3 is 15 residues. The V gene lost 0 bases and the J gene lost 2 bases, with 12 bases spanning the gap. CDR3 DNA: TGTGCCAGCAGCGTAGAGGGCAGGACTACCTACGAGCAGTACGTC. It encodes CASSVEGRTTYEQYV.

V is TRBV6-5 and J is TRBJ1-1, with D unresolved. Trimming stripped 2 bases from V and 7 bases from J, with 11 bases between. This CDR3 has 13 residues. Per germline, CDR1 MNHEY and CDR2 SVGAGI. The DNA of the CDR3 is TGTGCCAGCAGTTACGGCCCCACCGGTGAAGCTTTCTTT. Encoded protein: CASSYGPTGEAFF.

The chain is built from TRBV28 and TRBJ1-4; D gene unclear. V was shortened by 6 bases and J by 8 bases, with 13 bases between the two germline ends. In germline, CDR1 is MDHEN, CDR2 SYDVKM. The CDR3 has 13 residues. The CDR3 coding sequence is TGTGCCAGCAGGAGGGAGGGAAGGGAAAAACTGTTTTTT. Its protein product is CASRREGREKLFF. The variable domain in full, completed from reference TRBV28 and TRBJ1-4, reads DVKVTQSSRYLVKRTGEKVFLECVQDMDHENMFWYRQDPGLGLRLIYFSYDVKMKEKGDIPEGYSVSREKKERFSLILESASTNQTSMYLCASRREGREKLFFGSGTQLSVL.

This sequence joins TRBV7-2 and TRBJ2-1, with 7 bases fitting TRBD2. The J segment lost 0 bases and the V segment lost 4 bases, leaving 12 bases of the junction unmatched. The germline V gene has CDR1 SGHTA and CDR2 FQGNSA. There are 18 residues in the CDR3. CDR3 in amino acids: CASSSRTRLLSSYNEQFF. CDR3 nucleotide sequence: TGTGCCAGCAGCTCCCGGACTAGGCTATTGAGCTCCTACAATGAGCAGTTCTTC.

The chain is built from TRBV9 and TRBJ1-1, with D perhaps matching TRBD1 (6 bases). Trimming stripped 4 bases from V and 4 bases from J, with 8 bases between. This CDR3 has 12 residues. Germline V lookup: CDR1 SGDLS, CDR2 YYNGEE. CDR3 sequence (DNA): TGTGCCAGCAGCCGAGGGGGCACTGAAGCTTTCTTT. Translating it yields CASSRGGTEAFF.

This clone was seen only once. The gene calls are TRBV10-3 and TRBJ1-3; no definite D call. CDR1 and CDR2 (germline): ENHRY, SYGVKD. The CDR3 has 13 residues. Trimming took 3 bases from V and 7 from J, leaving 10 bases between them. CDR3 sequence: CAISEGKTNTIYF. The CDR3 DNA sequence: TGTGCCATCAGTGAAGGGAAGACGAACACCATATATTTT.

This sequence joins TRBV7-8 and TRBJ2-3; D is undetermined. V dropped 3 bases and J dropped 5 bases, with 9 bases sitting between them. Per the germline V gene, CDR1 is SGHVS and CDR2 is FQNEAQ. The CDR3 length is 13 residues. CDR3 sequence: CASSFGLGDTQYF. CDR3 coding DNA: TGTGCCAGCAGCTTCGGCTTGGGAGATACGCAGTATTTT.

The chain has TRBV15 and TRBJ2-5; tentative D call: TRBD2 (6 bases). The CDR3 consists of 15 residues. From germline, CDR1 is LNHNV and CDR2 YYDKDF (reference sequence). The germline V and J ends were trimmed by 2 bases and 1 base, with 11 bases remaining between them. The CDR3 spells CATSRPGTAQETQYF. The CDR3 bases are TGTGCCACCAGCAGACCCGGGACTGCCCAAGAGACCCAGTACTTC. Filled out from reference TRBV15 and TRBJ2-5, the complete variable domain reads DAMVIQNPRYQVTQFGKPVTLSCSQTLNHNVMYWYQQKSSQAPKLLFHYYDKDFNNEADTPDNFQSRRPNTSFCFLDIRSPGLGDTAMYLCATSRPGTAQETQYFGPGTRLLVL.

This chain uses TRBV28 with TRBJ2-7, with D perhaps TRBD1 (5 bases). The CDR3 length is 14 residues. Germline CDR1 and CDR2: MDHEN and SYDVKM. Between the trimmed V and J ends, which lost 3 bases and 3 bases, there was a span of 12 bases. The CDR3 region has the DNA TGTGCCAGCAGTTTGAGTCAGGGTCTCTACGAGCAGTACGTC. Its translation: CASSLSQGLYEQYV.

J is TRBJ1-2 and V is TRBV29-1, with a weak D call TRBD1 (5 bases). This CDR3 is built from 15 residues. The germline CDR1 and CDR2 sequences are SQVTM and ANQGSEA. Trimming shortened V by 1 base and J by 3 bases, and 15 bases separated the two germline ends. CDR3 coding DNA: TGCAGCGTTGAAGGTTCGAGGGGAGGAGACTATGGCTACACCTTC. Its translation: CSVEGSRGGDYGYTF.

The V call is TRBV6-6, the J call TRBJ2-1, with 9 bases lining up with TRBD2. The V gene end was trimmed by 6 bases and the J gene end by 4 bases; junction bases not matched to a gene: 10. This CDR3 is built from 16 residues. Germline V CDR1 and CDR2: MNHNY, SVGAGI (reference sequence). This CDR3 reads CASSPLRGGGYNEQFF. CDR3 nucleotide sequence: TGTGCCAGCAGCCCATTGCGGGGGGGAGGGTACAATGAGCAGTTCTTC.

The genes are TRBV30 and TRBJ1-3; D possibly corresponds to TRBD1 (6 bases). CDR1 GTSNPN and CDR2 SVGIG come from the germline V gene (reference sequence). The CDR3 consists of 15 residues. The V and J ends lost 3 bases and 0 bases respectively, with 12 bases between them. For the CDR3, the DNA is TGTGCCTGGAGCTTGAAGACAGGCTCTGGAAACACCATATATTTT. Its translation: CAWSLKTGSGNTIYF.

V is TRBV6-6 and J is TRBJ1-4, with 7 nucleotides matching TRBD1. The CDR3 has 15 residues. Germline trimming cut 5 bases from V and 3 bases from J; bases unmatched to any gene: 6. Germline CDR1 MNHNY, CDR2 SVGAGI (reference sequence). The CDR3 reads CASSGRGPANEKLFF. CDR3 DNA sequence: TGTGCCAGCAGTGGAAGGGGGCCGGCTAATGAAAAACTGTTTTTT.

The chain employs TRBV29-1 and TRBJ2-2; D ambiguous. The CDR3 spans 13 residues. The V gene's germline CDR1 is SQVTM and CDR2 ANQGSEA. The V and J ends lost 4 bases and 3 bases respectively, with 9 bases between them. CDR3 loop: CSVGLGYTGELFF. The DNA for the CDR3 is TGCAGCGTTGGCTTGGGATACACCGGGGAGCTGTTTTTT.

The chain links TRBV2 to TRBJ2-7, with no clear D. The CDR3 runs to 13 residues. Germline loops: CDR1 SNHLY, CDR2 FYNNEI. The germline V and J ends were trimmed by 7 bases and 7 bases, with 17 bases remaining between them. This chain's CDR3 is CASTMGTFGEQYV. CDR3 nucleotides: TGTGCCAGCACTATGGGAACCTTTGGGGAGCAGTACGTC.

This chain links TRBV19 with TRBJ2-1; D not resolved. The V and J ends lost 5 bases and 1 base respectively, with 6 bases between them. CDR1 and CDR2 from the germline V gene are LNHDA and SQIVND (reference sequence). The CDR3 spans 13 residues. The CDR3 loop is CASSSLSYNEQFF. CDR3 in DNA: TGTGCCAGTAGTTCTTTATCCTACAATGAGCAGTTCTTC.

V gene TRBV7-9 combines with J gene TRBJ2-2, with D uncertain. The V gene lost 3 bases and the J gene lost 0 bases, with 8 bases spanning the gap. The germline V gene has CDR1 SEHNR and CDR2 FQNEAQ (reference sequence). The CDR3 has 15 residues. The CDR3 here is CASSLGRTNTGELFF. DNA of the CDR3: TGTGCCAGCAGCTTGGGCCGGACGAACACCGGGGAGCTGTTTTTT.

This chain uses TRBV5-1 with TRBJ2-2, with TRBD2 matching 9 bases. CDR1 and CDR2 from the germline V gene are SGHRS and YFSETQ. This CDR3 has 17 residues. V was pared by 0 bases and J by 4 bases, with 7 bases of the junction left unmatched. The CDR3 region is CASSLAPSGDSTGELFF. DNA of the CDR3: TGCGCCAGCAGCTTGGCCCCTAGCGGGGATAGCACCGGGGAGCTGTTTTTT.

The chain combines TRBV19 with TRBJ1-1; a weak D match, TRBD1 (5 bases). The CDR3 length is 15 residues. Per the germline V gene, CDR1 is LNHDA and CDR2 is SQIVND (reference sequence). V gave up 3 bases and J gave up 3 bases, with 14 bases separating them. The CDR3 loop reads CASSILYGRDTEAFF. The CDR3 bases are TGTGCCAGTAGTATTCTTTACGGCAGGGACACTGAAGCTTTCTTT. Full variable domain (missing parts from reference TRBV19 and TRBJ1-1): DGGITQSPKYLFRKEGQNVTLSCEQNLNHDAMYWYRQDPGQGLRLIYYSQIVNDFQKGDIAEGYSVSREKKESFPLTVTSAQKNPTAFYLCASSILYGRDTEAFFGQGTRLTVV.